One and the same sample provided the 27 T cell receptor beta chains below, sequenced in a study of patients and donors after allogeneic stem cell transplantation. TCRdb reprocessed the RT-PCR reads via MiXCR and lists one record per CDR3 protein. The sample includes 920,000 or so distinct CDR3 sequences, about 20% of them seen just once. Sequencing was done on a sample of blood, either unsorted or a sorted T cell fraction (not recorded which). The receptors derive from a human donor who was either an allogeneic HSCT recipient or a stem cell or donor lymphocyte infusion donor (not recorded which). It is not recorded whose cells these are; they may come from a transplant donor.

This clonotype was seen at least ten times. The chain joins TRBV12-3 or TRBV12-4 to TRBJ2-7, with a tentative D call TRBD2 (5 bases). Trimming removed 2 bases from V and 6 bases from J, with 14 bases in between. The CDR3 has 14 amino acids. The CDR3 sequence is CASSLQREGREQYF. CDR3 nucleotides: TGTGCCAGCAGTTTACAGCGAGAGGGCCGCGAGCAGTACTTC.

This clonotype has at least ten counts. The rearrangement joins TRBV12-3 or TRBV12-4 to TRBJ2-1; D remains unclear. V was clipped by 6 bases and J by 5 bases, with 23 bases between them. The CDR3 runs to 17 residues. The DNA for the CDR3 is TGTGCCAGCAGCCAAACCATTCGGAACTTATACCACAATGAGCAGTTCTTC. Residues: CASSQTIRNLYHNEQFF.

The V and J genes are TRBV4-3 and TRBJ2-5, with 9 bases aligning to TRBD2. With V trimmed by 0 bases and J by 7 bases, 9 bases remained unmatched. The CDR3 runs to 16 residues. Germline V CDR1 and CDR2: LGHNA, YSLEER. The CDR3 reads CASSQDFGGRVVTQYF. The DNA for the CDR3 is TGCGCCAGCAGCCAAGATTTTGGCGGGAGGGTGGTGACCCAGTACTTC.

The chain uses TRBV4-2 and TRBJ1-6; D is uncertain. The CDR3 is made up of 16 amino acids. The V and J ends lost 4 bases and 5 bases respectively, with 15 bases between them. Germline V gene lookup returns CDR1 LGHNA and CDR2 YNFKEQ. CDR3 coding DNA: TGTGCCAGCAGCCCCAAAGCGGTCAGCAATAATTCACCCCTCCACTTT. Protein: CASSPKAVSNNSPLHF.

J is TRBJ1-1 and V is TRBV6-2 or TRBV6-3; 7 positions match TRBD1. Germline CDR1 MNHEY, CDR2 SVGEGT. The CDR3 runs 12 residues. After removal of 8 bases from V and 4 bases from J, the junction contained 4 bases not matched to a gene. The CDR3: CASEGAVTEAFF. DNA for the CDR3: TGTGCCAGCGAGGGGGCAGTCACTGAAGCTTTCTTT.

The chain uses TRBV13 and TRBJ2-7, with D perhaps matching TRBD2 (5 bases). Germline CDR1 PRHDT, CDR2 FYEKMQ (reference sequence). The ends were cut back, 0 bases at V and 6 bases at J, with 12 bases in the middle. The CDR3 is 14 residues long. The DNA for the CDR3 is TGTGCCAGCAGCTTAGGGGTGCGGGTGAGCGAGCAGTACTTC. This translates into CASSLGVRVSEQYF.

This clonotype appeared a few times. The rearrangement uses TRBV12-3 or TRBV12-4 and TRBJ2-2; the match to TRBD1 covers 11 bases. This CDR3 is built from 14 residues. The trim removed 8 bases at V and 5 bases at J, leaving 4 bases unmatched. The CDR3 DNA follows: TGTGCCAGCGAGGGACAGGGGGATACCGGGGAGCTGTTTTTT. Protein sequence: CASEGQGDTGELFF.

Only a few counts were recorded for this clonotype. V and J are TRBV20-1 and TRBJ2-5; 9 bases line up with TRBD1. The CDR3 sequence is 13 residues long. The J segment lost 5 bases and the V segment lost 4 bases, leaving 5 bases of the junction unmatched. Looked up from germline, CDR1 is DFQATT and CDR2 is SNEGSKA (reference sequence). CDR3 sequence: CSAKTGGRETQYF. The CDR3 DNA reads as TGCAGTGCTAAGACAGGGGGAAGGGAGACCCAGTACTTC.

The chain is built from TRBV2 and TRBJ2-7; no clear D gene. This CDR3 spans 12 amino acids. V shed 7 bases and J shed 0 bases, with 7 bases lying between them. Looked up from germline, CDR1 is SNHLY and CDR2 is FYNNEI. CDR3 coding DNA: TGTGCCAGCATTGCGAGCTCCTACGAGCAGTACTTC. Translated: CASIASSYEQYF.

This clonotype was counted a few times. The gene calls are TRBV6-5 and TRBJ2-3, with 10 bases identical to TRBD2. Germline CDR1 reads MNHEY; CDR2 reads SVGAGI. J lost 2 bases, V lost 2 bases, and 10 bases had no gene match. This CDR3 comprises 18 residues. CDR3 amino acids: CASSYALPSGGSTDTQYF. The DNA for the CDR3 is TGTGCCAGCAGTTACGCCCTCCCTAGCGGGGGATCCACAGATACGCAGTATTTT.

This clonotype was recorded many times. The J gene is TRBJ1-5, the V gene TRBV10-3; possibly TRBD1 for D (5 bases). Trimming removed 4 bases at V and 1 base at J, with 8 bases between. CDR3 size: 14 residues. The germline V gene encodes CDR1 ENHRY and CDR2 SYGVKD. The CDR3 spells CAISGGSSNQPQHF. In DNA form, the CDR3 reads TGTGCCATCAGTGGGGGCAGCAGCAATCAGCCCCAGCATTTT.

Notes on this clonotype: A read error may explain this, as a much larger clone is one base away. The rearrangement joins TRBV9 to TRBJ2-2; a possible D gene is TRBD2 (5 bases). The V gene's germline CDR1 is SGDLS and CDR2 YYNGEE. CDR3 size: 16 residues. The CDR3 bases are TGTGCCAGCAGCGTAGGCTCACAGCGGAACACCGGGGAGCTGGTTTTT. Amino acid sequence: CASSVGSQRNTGELVF.

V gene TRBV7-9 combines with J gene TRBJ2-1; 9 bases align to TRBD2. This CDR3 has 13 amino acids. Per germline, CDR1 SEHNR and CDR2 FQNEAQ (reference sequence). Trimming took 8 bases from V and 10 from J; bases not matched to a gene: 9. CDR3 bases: TGTGCCAGCGGAACTACTAGCGGGTTCGAGCAGTTCTTC. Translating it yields CASGTTSGFEQFF.

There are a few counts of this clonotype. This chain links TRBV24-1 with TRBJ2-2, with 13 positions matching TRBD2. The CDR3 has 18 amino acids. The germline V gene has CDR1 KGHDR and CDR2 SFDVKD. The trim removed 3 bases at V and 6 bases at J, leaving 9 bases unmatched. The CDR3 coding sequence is TGTGCCACCAGTGATAGGACTAGCGGGGGCTCACCGGCCGGGGAGCTGTTTTTT. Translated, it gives CATSDRTSGGSPAGELFF.

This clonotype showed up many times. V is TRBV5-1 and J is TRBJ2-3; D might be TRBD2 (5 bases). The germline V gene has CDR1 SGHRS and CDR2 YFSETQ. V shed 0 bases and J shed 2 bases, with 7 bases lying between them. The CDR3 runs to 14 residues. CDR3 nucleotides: TGCGCCAGCAGCTTGGAGCGGTTCACAGATACGCAGTATTTT. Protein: CASSLERFTDTQYF.

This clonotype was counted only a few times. CDR3 coding DNA: TGTGCCAGCAGCCAAGCTATCCGGATGAGCACAGATACGCAGTATTTT. Translating it yields CASSQAIRMSTDTQYF. The rearrangement joins TRBV3-1 to TRBJ2-3, with D hard to call. The CDR3 consists of 16 residues. CDR1 is LGHDT, CDR2 YNNKEL, per germline (reference sequence). V lost 1 base, J lost 0 bases, and 11 bases lay in between.

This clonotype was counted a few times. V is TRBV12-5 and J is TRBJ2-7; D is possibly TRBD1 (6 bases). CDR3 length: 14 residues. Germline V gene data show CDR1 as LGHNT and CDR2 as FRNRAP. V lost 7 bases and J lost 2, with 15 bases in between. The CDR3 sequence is CASAPGPGAYEQYF. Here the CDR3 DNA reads TGTGCTAGTGCCCCAGGACCAGGGGCCTACGAGCAGTACTTC.

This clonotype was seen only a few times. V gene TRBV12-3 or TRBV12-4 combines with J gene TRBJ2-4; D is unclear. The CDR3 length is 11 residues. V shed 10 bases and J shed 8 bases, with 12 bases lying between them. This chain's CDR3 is CAILDGDIQYF. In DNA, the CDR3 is TGTGCCATCCTGGATGGGGACATTCAGTACTTC.

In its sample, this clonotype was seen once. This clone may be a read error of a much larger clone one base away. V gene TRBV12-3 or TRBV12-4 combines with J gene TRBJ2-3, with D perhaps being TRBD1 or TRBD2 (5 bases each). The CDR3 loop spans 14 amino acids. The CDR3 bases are TGTGCCAGCAGCTCGGGACCCGGAGTGGATACGCGGTATTTT. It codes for CASSSGPGVDTRYF.

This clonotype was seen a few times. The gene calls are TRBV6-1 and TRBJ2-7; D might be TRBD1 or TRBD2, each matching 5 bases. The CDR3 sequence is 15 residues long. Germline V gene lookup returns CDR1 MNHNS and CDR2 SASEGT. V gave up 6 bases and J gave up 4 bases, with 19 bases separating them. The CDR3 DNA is TGTGCCAGCAGAGATCCGGGACCGGGTGGTTACGAGCAGTACTTC. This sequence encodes CASRDPGPGGYEQYF.

The CDR3 nucleotides are TGCGCCAGCAGCCGGAAGGGACAGGGCGAAAACATTCAGTACTTC. It codes for CASSRKGQGENIQYF. This chain links TRBV4-3 with TRBJ2-4; 9 nucleotides agree with TRBD1. The trim removed 4 bases at V and 5 bases at J, leaving 6 bases unmatched. Germline V lookup: CDR1 LGHNA, CDR2 YSLEER. The CDR3 contains 15 residues.

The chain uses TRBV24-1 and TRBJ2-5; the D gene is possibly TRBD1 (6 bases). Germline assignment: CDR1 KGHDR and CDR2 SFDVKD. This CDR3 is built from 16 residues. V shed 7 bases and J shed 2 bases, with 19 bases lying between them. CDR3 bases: TGTGCCACCAGCGATCCGGGACACCAACTTCAAGAGACCCAGTACTTC. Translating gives CATSDPGHQLQETQYF.

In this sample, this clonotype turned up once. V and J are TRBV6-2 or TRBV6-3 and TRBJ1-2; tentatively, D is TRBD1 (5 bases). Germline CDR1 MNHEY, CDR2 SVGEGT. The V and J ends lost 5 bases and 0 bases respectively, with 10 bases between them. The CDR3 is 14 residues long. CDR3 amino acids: CASSRGQPNYGYTF. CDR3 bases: TGTGCCAGCAGTCGCGGACAACCTAACTATGGCTACACCTTC.

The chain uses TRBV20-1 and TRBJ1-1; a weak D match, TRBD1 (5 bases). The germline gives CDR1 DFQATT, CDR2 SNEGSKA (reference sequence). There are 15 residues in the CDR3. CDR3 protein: CRGTTGGRKNTEAFF. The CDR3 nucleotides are TGCAGGGGGACCACGGGCGGGAGGAAGAACACTGAAGCTTTCTTT.

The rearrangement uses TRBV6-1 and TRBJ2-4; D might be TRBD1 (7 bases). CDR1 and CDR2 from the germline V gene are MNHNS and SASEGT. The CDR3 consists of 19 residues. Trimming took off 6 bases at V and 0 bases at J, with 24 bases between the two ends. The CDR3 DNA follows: TGTGCCAGCAGCACGGCGGGACAGAGACAAGTGGTAGCCAAAAACATTCAGTACTTC. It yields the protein CASSTAGQRQVVAKNIQYF.

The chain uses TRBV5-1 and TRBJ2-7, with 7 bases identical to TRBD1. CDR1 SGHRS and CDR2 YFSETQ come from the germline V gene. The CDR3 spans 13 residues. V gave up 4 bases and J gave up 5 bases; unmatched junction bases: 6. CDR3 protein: CASSHDRDDEQYF. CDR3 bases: TGCGCCAGCAGCCACGACAGGGACGACGAGCAGTACTTC.

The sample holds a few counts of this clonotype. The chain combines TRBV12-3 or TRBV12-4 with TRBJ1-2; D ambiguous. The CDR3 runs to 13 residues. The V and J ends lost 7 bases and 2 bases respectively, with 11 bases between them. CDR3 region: CASTPGPNYGYTF. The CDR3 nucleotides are TGTGCCAGCACCCCGGGCCCAAACTATGGCTACACCTTC.